This T cell receptor (beta chain) was sequenced for a study of cytomegalovirus exposure and HLA in healthy donors. General observations from the study: Later, an analysis found that common viral pathogens appeared to be linked with several of the most significant clusters. The study flagged about 160 TCR beta chains as cytomegalovirus-associated.

PCR was performed using 60 Vbeta and 13 Jbeta primers. Sequencing was performed with immunoSEQ multiplex PCR; in TCRdb, only in-frame clones are kept and a portion is missing. The top ten clones hold roughly 1% of a sample with some 170,000 clones, around 77% of them seen once. To note about this clone: Its target is not known. The same CDR3 arises from other DNA sequences in this sample as well.

CDR3 size: 14 residues. The V segment lost 5 bases and the J segment 3 bases; nucleotides outside the gene matches: 5. Germline CDR1 is SGHDT and CDR2 is YYEEEE. This clonotype originated in a woman aged 35 to 49 in good health and CMV-seronegative. The specimen was PBMCs. The V gene is TRBV5-6, the J gene TRBJ2-3, with 8 bases lining up with TRBD2. The CDR3 loop is CASSSAGGTDTQYF. CDR3 DNA: TGTGCCAGCAGTTCTGCGGGGGGAACAGATACGCAGTATTTT.